This T cell receptor beta chain appears in the sequencing data of a study of blood T cell repertoires in COVID-19. Study-level background: COVID-19 samples collected from the United States, Italy and Spain covered acute and convalescent phases.

Profiling relied on immunoSEQ multiplex PCR, and the TCRdb table lists in-frame clones only, not all of them. The data contain roughly 61,000 clones, about 84% of them singletons. Trimming removed 5 bases from V and 2 bases from J, with 3 bases in between. Germline assignment: CDR1 SGHAT and CDR2 FQNNGV. This CDR3 comprises 12 residues. The source material was peripheral blood. The receptor's source is a man in his forties or fifties with active COVID-19. V usage is TRBV11-2 and J usage is TRBJ2-2; D is ambiguous. Written as DNA, the CDR3 is TGTGCCAGCAGCCAAAACACCGGGGAGCTGTTTTTT. It encodes CASSQNTGELFF.